These 2 T cell receptor beta chains share one sample of origin, sequenced in a study of patients and donors after allogeneic stem cell transplantation. TCRdb reanalysed the RT-PCR reads using MiXCR and keeps one entry per CDR3 protein. Of fewer than 500,000 distinct CDR3 sequences listed, 15% to 20% are singletons. The specimen sequenced was blood, either unsorted or a sorted T cell fraction (not recorded which). These receptors were taken from a human donor who was either an allogeneic HSCT recipient or a stem cell or donor lymphocyte infusion donor (not recorded which). It is not recorded whose cells these are; they may come from a transplant donor.

This clonotype was recorded a few times. The chain joins TRBV12-3 or TRBV12-4 to TRBJ1-1, with TRBD1 matching 7 bases. This CDR3 contains 19 residues. The V segment lost 3 bases and the J segment 0 bases; nucleotides outside the gene matches: 16. CDR3 coding DNA: TGTGCCAGCAGTTTGGTCAGGAGGGACAGCCCTATCATGAACACTGAAGCTTTCTTT. It is translated as CASSLVRRDSPIMNTEAFF.

This clonotype was detected a few times. The chain recombines TRBV12-3 or TRBV12-4 with TRBJ1-3, with a tentative D call TRBD1 (5 bases). CDR3 length: 14 residues. Trimming stripped 5 bases from V and 3 bases from J, with 11 bases between. The CDR3: CASSGGRHGNTIYF. The CDR3 bases are TGTGCCAGCAGTGGGGGGAGACATGGAAACACCATATATTTT.